The 5 T cell receptor beta chains below come from one sample, sequenced in a study of early T cells in non-severe SARS-CoV-2 infection. MiXCR, applied by TCRdb to the 5' RACE reads, yields one record per CDR3 protein. The profile covers 25,000 to 35,000 distinct CDR3 sequences, with about 6.6% appearing a single time and approximately 35% taken by the ten largest. Specimen: whole blood, collected at baseline. The receptors were sampled from an adult who was a healthcare worker with PCR-confirmed SARS-CoV-2 infection or an uninfected control (not recorded which).

This clonotype was found a few times. The chain combines TRBV7-2 with TRBJ1-1; 8 nucleotides match TRBD1. The CDR3 totals 14 residues. Germline-derived CDR1 and CDR2 are SGHTA and FQGNSA. The V and J ends lost 4 bases and 4 bases, in that order; junction bases with no gene match: 5. CDR3 loop: CASSSDRGGTEAFF. The DNA of the CDR3 is TGTGCCAGCAGCTCAGACAGGGGAGGCACTGAAGCTTTCTTT.

This clonotype was observed at least ten times. The chain joins TRBV2 to TRBJ1-5; D is perhaps TRBD1 (5 bases). V lost 6 bases to trimming and J lost 5 bases, with 14 bases between them. CDR1 and CDR2 from the germline V gene are SNHLY and FYNNEI. The CDR3 extends over 14 amino acids. Here the CDR3 DNA reads TGTGCCAGCAGCCTGGGACGGTCCGATCAGCCCCAGCATTTT. Amino acid sequence: CASSLGRSDQPQHF.

This clonotype was seen ten or more times. The genes are TRBV12-3 or TRBV12-4 and TRBJ2-3, with D tentatively TRBD1 (5 bases). Trimming removed 10 bases from V and 2 bases from J, with 16 bases in between. The CDR3 covers 14 residues. The CDR3 bases are TGTGCCATCTCCTGGTCAGGGTCCACAGATACGCAGTATTTT. Protein: CAISWSGSTDTQYF.

As regards this clonotype: The junction departs from the called germline gene at one end, perhaps through a read error. V usage is TRBV7-7 and J usage is TRBJ2-1; a weak D match, TRBD2 (5 bases). This CDR3 is 14 amino acids long. Germline CDR1 reads SSHAT; CDR2 reads FNYEAQ (reference sequence). The CDR3 reads CASSLGGSQNEQFF. The CDR3 DNA is TGTGCTAGCAGCTTAGGAGGCAGTCAGAATGAGCAGTTCTTC.

This clonotype has ten or more counts. This chain uses TRBV30 with TRBJ1-6, with TRBD1 as a possible D gene (6 bases). The V end was cut by 6 bases, the J end by 7 bases, with 13 bases between. CDR3 size: 13 residues. Per germline, CDR1 GTSNPN and CDR2 SVGIG (reference sequence). The CDR3 protein is CACQGSGNSPLHF. DNA for the CDR3: TGTGCCTGCCAGGGGAGCGGCAATTCACCCCTCCACTTT.